This record concerns one T cell receptor beta chain sequence. Trimming took off 0 bases at V and 6 bases at J, with 12 bases between the two ends. The CDR3 is 15 amino acids. CDR1 and CDR2 from the germline V gene are LGHNA and YNFKEQ. This specimen belongs to a study of blood T cell repertoires in COVID-19. Study as a whole: Sources were T cells, B-cell-depleted T cells, or PBMCs; the material itself was cDNA or gDNA.

TCRdb's table, derived via immunoSEQ multiplex PCR, lists solely in-frame clones and lacks some. In the table there are over 150,000 clones, 90% to 95% of which are singletons. The TCR comes from a man aged 50-60 years with acute or convalescent COVID-19. Specimen: peripheral blood. The chain is built from TRBV4-2 and TRBJ1-5, with a weak D call TRBD1 (5 bases). CDR3 residues: CASSQEGQGGQPQHF. As DNA, the CDR3 is TGTGCCAGCAGCCAAGAGGGTCAGGGCGGTCAGCCCCAGCATTTT.